Listed below are T cell receptor beta chains from one sample, sequenced in a study of blood T cell repertoires in COVID-19. Only in-frame clones appear in the TCRdb table, and some are missing; sequencing was by immunoSEQ multiplex PCR. The data contain about 330,000 clones, just over 85% of them singletons. Sequencing was carried out using PBMCs or T cells enriched from blood (not recorded which). The receptors were sampled from a woman younger than 30 who had recovered from COVID-19. Each CDR3 is given with its conserved first and last residue. The D gene is left open where the match is weak. Clone size appears in some rows only: once, few, many, or a class for an expanded clone.

once | TRBJ1-1 | 14 | TRBD1 | TRBV15 | CATSERTGPTEAFF | TGTGCCACCAGCGAGAGGACAGGGCCCACTGAAGCTTTCTTT
few | TRBJ1-2 | 15 | . | TRBV9 | CASSVEGVANYGYTF | TGTGCCAGCAGCGTAGAGGGGGTTGCCAACTATGGCTACACCTTC
. | TRBJ2-7 | 13 | . | TRBV12-3/TRBV12-4 | CASSLIQGNEQYF | TGTGCCAGCAGTTTAATACAGGGTAACGAGCAGTACTTC
once | TRBJ2-1 | 14 | TRBD2 | TRBV5-4 | CASRDPSGNNEQFF | TGTGCCAGCAGGGACCCTAGCGGAAACAATGAGCAGTTCTTC
. | TRBJ2-5 | 15 | . | TRBV7-9 | CASSLLEISGETQYF | TGTGCCAGCAGCTTACTAGAAATCTCTGGGGAGACCCAGTACTTC
. | TRBJ1-2 | 13 | . | TRBV10-2 | CASSEAGLYGYTF | TGCGCCAGCAGTGAGGCGGGCCTCTATGGCTACACCTTC
once | TRBJ1-1 | 14 | TRBD1 | TRBV28 | CASSGTGRNTEAFF | TGTGCCAGCAGTGGGACAGGGCGGAACACTGAAGCTTTCTTT
. | TRBJ1-2 | 14 | . | TRBV6-5 | CASSPSAADKGYTF | TGTGCCAGCAGTCCATCGGCGGCAGATAAGGGCTACACCTTC
. | TRBJ2-2 | 16 | . | TRBV27 | CASSLDISGYTGELFF | TGTGCCAGCAGTTTAGATATTAGCGGTTACACCGGGGAGCTGTTTTTT
. | TRBJ2-7 | 17 | TRBD2 | TRBV9 | CASSIQSVTSGSYEQYF | TGTGCCAGCAGCATCCAATCAGTTACTAGCGGGAGTTACGAGCAGTACTTC
few | TRBJ1-6 | 17 | . | TRBV4-1 | CASSQDWEGTGNSPLHF | TGCGCCAGCAGCCAAGATTGGGAGGGGACGGGGAATTCACCCCTCCACTTT
. | TRBJ1-1 | 18 | TRBD1 | TRBV28 | CASSLWAPGQGGLTEAFF | TGTGCCAGCAGTTTATGGGCCCCTGGACAGGGGGGATTAACTGAAGCTTTCTTT
once | TRBJ2-1 | 14 | . | TRBV10-3 | CAISDKGRENEQFF | TGTGCCATCAGTGATAAGGGTAGGGAGAATGAGCAGTTCTTC
once | TRBJ2-3 | 17 | TRBD2 | TRBV4-1 | CASSPLFSGVSTDTQYF | TGCGCCAGCAGCCCTCTTTTTAGCGGGGTTAGCACAGATACGCAGTATTTT
. | TRBJ2-1 | 18 | TRBD1 | TRBV15 | CATSSLTGQGGSYNEQFF | TGTGCCACCAGCAGCTTAACTGGACAGGGTGGATCCTACAATGAGCAGTTCTTC
. | TRBJ1-2 | 12 | . | TRBV5-6 | CASSRDKDGYTF | TGTGCCAGCAGCAGGGACAAGGATGGCTACACCTTC
. | TRBJ1-3 | 13 | . | TRBV28 | CASYPRGRNTIYF | TGTGCCAGCTACCCTAGGGGGAGAAACACCATATATTTT
. | TRBJ1-5 | 13 | . | TRBV30 | CAWSVRFNQPQHF | TGTGCCTGGAGTGTGAGATTCAATCAGCCCCAGCATTTT
. | TRBJ1-1 | 14 | . | TRBV6-5 | CASINPTGNTEAFF | TGTGCCAGCATTAACCCGACGGGAAACACTGAAGCTTTCTTT
. | TRBJ1-1 | 16 | TRBD1 | TRBV5-1 | CASSYGAGGLYTEAFF | TGCGCCAGCAGCTACGGCGCAGGGGGCCTGTACACTGAAGCTTTCTTT
. | TRBJ2-7 | 14 | TRBD2 | TRBV27 | CASSLTSGGYEQYF | TGTGCCAGCAGTTTAACTAGCGGGGGGTACGAGCAGTACTTC
. | TRBJ2-7 | 14 | TRBD2 | TRBV27 | CASSFREGPYEQYF | TGTGCCAGCAGTTTTAGGGAGGGTCCCTACGAGCAGTACTTC
. | TRBJ1-5 | 14 | . | TRBV6-5 | CASSYSEGNQPQHF | TGTGCCAGCAGTTACTCGGAGGGTAATCAGCCCCAGCATTTT
. | TRBJ2-1 | 17 | . | TRBV13 | CASSFLTSPKTYNEQFF | TGTGCCAGCAGCTTCCTGACTAGTCCTAAAACCTACAATGAGCAGTTCTTC
. | TRBJ2-7 | 13 | TRBD2 | TRBV12-3/TRBV12-4 | CASSFGSGMEQYF | TGTGCCAGCAGTTTTGGTAGCGGGATGGAGCAGTACTTC
few | TRBJ1-2 | 13 | TRBD1 | TRBV3-1/TRBV3-2 | CASSQTGGDGYTF | TGTGCCAGCAGCCAAACAGGGGGCGATGGCTACACCTTC
. | TRBJ1-2 | 13 | . | TRBV6-5 | CASSYTGLYGYTF | TGTGCCAGCAGTTACACAGGGTTGTATGGCTACACCTTC